The 12 T cell receptor beta chains presented below share a single source sample, sequenced in a study of blood T cells in healthy people across ages. For the second PCR, which ran for 7 to 11 cycles, a sample-barcoded 5' primer and a J-beta primer mix were used. TCRdb processed the 5' RACE reads anew with MiXCR; each CDR3 protein has one entry. The table includes hundreds of thousands of distinct CDR3 sequences, less than 35% detected once. Material for sequencing was blood. The receptors derive from a woman older than 75 in good health.

This clonotype was seen repeatedly, ten times or more. One end of the junction is discordant with germline, which a read error may explain. The chain couples TRBV20-1 to TRBJ2-5; 11 nucleotides line up with TRBD1. Germline V gives CDR1 DFQATT, CDR2 SNEGSKA (reference sequence). This CDR3 region has 15 residues. The DNA for the CDR3 is TGCAGTGCTGGAGATTCGGGGACAGGGGGAGAGACCCAGTACTTC. Amino acid sequence: CSAGDSGTGGETQYF.

This clonotype was picked up many times. This chain uses TRBV12-3 or TRBV12-4 with TRBJ2-1; 7 nucleotides agree with TRBD1. This CDR3 is 13 amino acids long. Losses at the gene ends were 1 base for V and 9 bases for J; bases not matched to a gene: 3. CDR3 in amino acids: CASSLGSGGEQFF. In DNA form, the CDR3 reads TGTGCCAGCAGTTTAGGGTCAGGGGGTGAGCAGTTCTTC.

The chain couples TRBV7-2 to TRBJ2-3, with 12 bases lining up with TRBD1. The CDR3 contains 16 residues. Germline V gene lookup returns CDR1 SGHTA and CDR2 FQGNSA. The V and J ends lost 5 bases and 7 bases, in that order; junction bases with no gene match: 10. The CDR3 nucleotides are TGTGCCAGCAGCCTTTCCAGGGACAGGGGGCTTAATACGCAGTATTTT. Its protein is CASSLSRDRGLNTQYF.

This chain uses TRBV5-4 with TRBJ1-6; D may be TRBD1 (5 bases). This CDR3 is 14 amino acids long. Trimming left V 0 bases short and J 6 bases short, with 7 bases between. Germline V gene lookup returns CDR1 SGHNT and CDR2 YYREEE (reference sequence). The CDR3 loop reads CASSLERGNSPLHF. Here the CDR3 DNA reads TGTGCCAGCAGCTTGGAGAGGGGTAATTCACCCCTCCACTTT.

This clonotype showed up just a few times. It may be a read error: a sequence one base away is much more abundant. The V and J genes are TRBV6-2 or TRBV6-3 and TRBJ2-3; TRBD2 might be the D (5 bases). The CDR3 has 13 residues. CDR1 and CDR2 from the germline V gene are MNHEY and SVGEGT. The CDR3 loop is CASSYLRADAQYF. Here the CDR3 DNA reads TGTGCCAGCAGTTACTTGAGGGCAGATGCGCAGTATTTT.

This clonotype was counted a few times. The chain combines TRBV20-1 with TRBJ1-5; 8 nucleotides match TRBD1. From germline, CDR1 is DFQATT and CDR2 SNEGSKA (reference sequence). Trimming cost V 6 bases and J 5 bases; bases outside gene matches: 6. CDR3 length equals 13 residues. This CDR3 reads CSAIQGVDQPQHF. The CDR3 nucleotides read TGCAGTGCCATACAGGGGGTGGATCAGCCCCAGCATTTT.

Regarding this clonotype: A much larger clone sits a single nucleotide away, making a read error possible. The chain is built from TRBV20-1 and TRBJ2-5, with TRBD2 matching over 12 bases. J lost 9 bases, V lost 6 bases, and 11 bases had no gene match. CDR1 and CDR2 (germline): DFQATT, SNEGSKA (reference sequence). The CDR3 has 14 amino acids. CDR3 bases: TGCAGTGCCACCGCGACTAGCGGGGGAGGGGCCCAGTACTTC. It translates to CSATATSGGGAQYF.

Of note for this clonotype: A much more abundant neighbour one base away suggests this may be a read error. The gene calls are TRBV6-5 and TRBJ2-3; 9 bases are a match to TRBD2. J was trimmed by 0 bases and V by 6 bases; bases with no gene match: 4. CDR3 length: 15 residues. Germline assignment: CDR1 MNHEY and CDR2 SVGAGI. CDR3 amino acids: CASSHSGGSTDTQYF. The CDR3 DNA follows: TGTGCCAGCAGCCATAGCGGGGGCAGCACAGATACGCAGTATTTT.

In the case of this clonotype: This may be a read error: a much more frequent sequence differs by one nucleotide. This chain links TRBV7-3 with TRBJ2-1; 10 nucleotides line up with TRBD1. The end of the DNA is better explained by TRBJ2-7, so the J call may be wrong. The CDR3 contains 17 residues. Germline CDR1 and CDR2: SGHTA and FQGTGA. CDR3 region: CASSLTVDRGWYNEQYF. The CDR3 DNA follows: TGTGCCAGCAGCTTAACGGTGGACAGGGGGTGGTACAATGAGCAGTACTTC.

Ten or more counts support this clonotype. This sequence joins TRBV12-3 or TRBV12-4 and TRBJ2-7; unclear D gene. The CDR3 consists of 15 residues. V was trimmed by 6 bases and J by 0 bases, leaving 15 bases between them. The CDR3: CASRPGTQSSYEQYF. CDR3 coding DNA: TGTGCCAGCAGGCCCGGAACACAGAGCTCCTACGAGCAGTACTTC.

This clonotype was counted at least ten times. The chain is built from TRBV5-1 and TRBJ1-2, with TRBD1 as a possible D gene (6 bases). Germline V gene lookup returns CDR1 SGHRS and CDR2 YFSETQ. V shed 0 bases and J shed 6 bases, with 21 bases lying between them. The CDR3 has 17 residues. The CDR3 DNA is TGCGCCAGCAGCTTGGATCGGCGGGGGGCAGAGAGGAATGGCTACACCTTC. Encoded protein: CASSLDRRGAERNGYTF.

This clonotype was seen repeatedly, ten times or more. The chain has TRBV18 and TRBJ2-1, with D unclear. With 3 bases removed from V and 4 bases from J, the gap between germline ends came to 16 bases. Looked up from germline, CDR1 is KGHSH and CDR2 is LQKENI. The CDR3 has 16 amino acids. The CDR3 DNA is TGTGCCAGCTCACCGCAGCCGGCCGAGATTTACAATGAGCAGTTCTTC. This sequence encodes CASSPQPAEIYNEQFF. Combining the CDR3 with reference TRBV18 and TRBJ2-1 gives the whole variable domain NAGVMQNPRHLVRRRGQEARLRCSPMKGHSHVYWYRQLPEEGLKFMVYLQKENIIDESGMPKERFSAEFPKEGPSILRIQQVVRGDSAAYFCASSPQPAEIYNEQFFGPGTRLTVL.